This TCR beta chain is drawn from a study of CD8 T cells in Susac syndrome. RNA amounts of roughly 0.45 to 1 ug underwent reverse transcription with random hexamers. TCRdb called the immunoSEQ multiplex PCR reads again in MiXCR, with one record for every CDR3 protein. This table has about 140,000 distinct CDR3 sequences, just under 95% appearing once. The CDR3 is 18 residues long. CDR1 LGHNA and CDR2 YNFKEQ come from the germline V gene. V was pared by 1 base and J by 0 bases, with 16 bases between. This sequence joins TRBV4-2 and TRBJ2-1; D is possibly TRBD2 (5 bases). Sequencing input: CD4+ T cells from PBMCs. The sequence came from a human donor with Susac syndrome. The CDR3 region has the DNA TGTGCCAGCAGCCAAGGGATGTGGGCGGGCCTCTCCTACAATGAGCAGTTCTTC. It encodes CASSQGMWAGLSYNEQFF.